Each of the 5 T cell receptor beta chains below was sequenced from the same sample in a study of blood T cell repertoires in COVID-19. Clones were read by immunoSEQ multiplex PCR, and TCRdb kept only the in-frame ones, dropping some. The table includes more than 60,000 clones, more than 70% detected once. Sequencing was performed on peripheral blood. The receptors shown here come from a man aged 55 to 70 with acute or convalescent COVID-19.

The rearrangement uses TRBV25-1 and TRBJ2-1; 7 positions match TRBD2. Germline V gene lookup returns CDR1 MGHDK and CDR2 SYGVNS. CDR3 size: 17 residues. V gave up 6 bases and J gave up 2 bases; unmatched junction bases: 13. Here the CDR3 reads CASRGPSGAGAYNEQFF. The CDR3 DNA reads as TGTGCCAGCAGGGGACCCAGTGGGGCGGGGGCCTACAATGAGCAGTTCTTC.

This clone was seen only a few times. The CDR3 here is CASSLGGLPPDEQFF. For the CDR3, the DNA is TGTGCCAGCAGTTTGGGGGGGCTGCCCCCCGATGAGCAGTTCTTC. This chain joins TRBV27 and TRBJ2-1, with a possible D match to TRBD2 (7 bases). The germline V gene encodes CDR1 MNHEY and CDR2 SMNVEV (reference sequence). The CDR3 totals 15 residues. Between the trimmed V and J ends, which lost 3 bases and 8 bases, there was a span of 17 bases.

The V call is TRBV5-8, the J call TRBJ2-5; 13 positions agree with TRBD2. The CDR3 covers 15 residues. The V segment lost 4 bases and the J segment 4 bases; nucleotides outside the gene matches: 4. From germline, CDR1 is SGHTS and CDR2 YDEGEE. The CDR3, as DNA: TGTGCCAGCAGCCTACTAGCGGGGGGGCGAGAGACCCAGTACTTC. Translation gives CASSLLAGGRETQYF.

This clone was seen only once. The chain recombines TRBV3-1 (or the pseudogene TRBV3-2) with TRBJ1-1, with D uncertain. Germline V gene sequence: CDR1 LGHDT, CDR2 YNNKEL (reference sequence). This CDR3 has 14 residues. Trimming pared 1 base from V and 3 bases from J, leaving 9 bases between. The CDR3 here is CASSQVFGDTEAFF. CDR3 coding DNA: TGTGCCAGCAGCCAAGTCTTCGGGGACACTGAAGCTTTCTTT.

V usage is TRBV9 and J usage is TRBJ1-1, with 9 positions matching TRBD1. The CDR3 runs to 17 residues. CDR1 SGDLS and CDR2 YYNGEE come from the germline V gene. The ends lost 0 bases at V and 5 bases at J; junction bases unmatched: 11. CDR3 sequence: CASSVAHRDRAATEAFF. In DNA form, the CDR3 reads TGTGCCAGCAGCGTAGCGCACCGGGACAGGGCTGCAACTGAAGCTTTCTTT.